This record looks at one T cell receptor (beta chain) sequence and its context. The specificity of this receptor is unknown. Nothing much larger sits one base from this clone, and base qualities are not available. The immunoSEQ Assay, a bias-controlled multiplex PCR, was used to amplify TCRbeta CDR3 regions from genomic DNA. As for the authors' bioinformatics: Within the assay, amplification of reference gene primers was used to estimate how many nucleated cells each sample contained. To quantify the absolute abundance of each unique TCRbeta CDR3 rearrangement, sequence reads were collapsed and filtered. For each sample, productive Simpson clonality was calculated as the square root of Simpson's diversity index across productive rearrangements. TCRdb took over this immuneACCESS table, retaining in-frame rearrangements with V and J assigned. Such tables are incomplete; in checked studies, under half of the missing clones stem from an unresolved V gene, and the remainder is unexplained. V, J and clone size reflect that table, while D and trimming were determined from the DNA. Counted in this sample were about 83,000 clones; about 88% of them appeared once. The ten biggest clones cover approximately 8.1% of the sample.

This record belongs to a study of blood T cell repertoires in COVID-19 (dated by TCRdb to about 2020). Describing the broader study: The collaborator samples originated in the United States, Italy and Spain and spanned the acute and convalescent phases of COVID-19. The repertoires were released in a freely available public database meant as a resource for research on the immune response to SARS-CoV-2. The material from the prospective study consisted of cDNA or gDNA derived from T cells, B-cell-depleted T cells, or PBMCs. A de-identified subject ID, COVID-19 status, age in years and sex were almost always included in the sample metadata. Subjects who had been exposed to COVID-19, were actively infected with it, or had recovered from it provided the deeply sampled blood TCRbeta repertoires that made up the dataset. HLA class I and class II types, where available, came from metadata supplied by the sample provider rather than from assay-based typing. Samples were obtained from the ongoing ImmuneRACE study (first 160 participants) and from about 1,300 subjects provided by 6 global collaborators. Broader findings and caveats from the paper: How much clinical and demographic metadata was included differed by source and by participant, and the metadata was provided uncurated.

V is pruned by 5 bases and J by 6 bases, leaving 10 bases of the junction without a gene match. The germline V gene (reference sequence) provides CDR1 SEHNR and CDR2 FQNEAQ. The CDR3 has 15 amino acids, counting the end cysteine and phenylalanine. The retained sequence is limited to the CDR3, 45 bases, with the frame set at the first base. The collaborating institutions used their own protocols to collect whole blood in K2EDTA tubes. Collaborator samples were shipped for TCRbeta analysis as frozen whole blood, isolated PBMCs, or DNA extracted from either sample type. This clonotype originated in an elderly man with active or convalescent COVID-19. The V gene is TRBV7-9 and the J gene is TRBJ2-1, and 7 junction bases match TRBD2. The sample consisted of peripheral blood. The nucleotides are TGTGCCAGCAGCCCCAACTTGGGGGGGTTCAATGAGCAGTTCTTC. Translation gives CASSPNLGGFNEQFF. With the rest looked up from the reference TRBV7-9 and TRBJ2-1 genes rather than sequenced, the full variable domain is DTGVSQNPRHKITKRGQNVTFRCDPISEHNRLYWYRQTLGQGPEFLTYFQNEAQLEKSRLLSDRFSAERPKGSFSTLEIQRTEQGDSAMYLCASSPNLGGFNEQFFGPGTRLTVL.